Below, one T cell receptor beta chain is given with its context. TCRdb keeps only in-frame clones here, not all; method: immunoSEQ multiplex PCR. The profile shows about 230,000 clones, roughly 84% of them singletons. The data were taken from a study of blood T cell repertoires in COVID-19. Study as a whole: The United States, Italy and Spain provided the acute and convalescent COVID-19 samples. Sample material is recorded as cDNA or gDNA derived from T cells, B-cell-depleted T cells, or PBMCs.

Germline values: CDR1 LNHDA, CDR2 SQIVND (reference sequence). Trimming stripped 4 bases from V and 5 bases from J, with 14 bases between. The CDR3 contains 14 residues. The sample was peripheral blood. This clonotype originated in a woman aged 50 to 65 with acute or convalescent COVID-19. The chain has TRBV19 and TRBJ1-1, with TRBD1 as a possible D gene (6 bases). CDR3 in amino acids: CASSTPGVRTEAFF. CDR3 DNA sequence: TGTGCCAGTAGTACTCCAGGGGTTCGGACTGAAGCTTTCTTT.